This T cell receptor (beta chain) came from a study of CD8 T cells in Susac syndrome (dated by TCRdb to the late 2010s). Describing the broader study: Repertoire sequencing was used to test whether CD8+ T cell activation and differentiation in Susac syndrome was antigen driven. Paper-wide results and their limitations: The number of individuals in the TCR sequencing and HLA analysis was recognized as being relatively small.

RNA was extracted with the RNeasy kit and about 0.5 to 1 ug was reverse transcribed using random hexamers. The immunoSEQ multiplex PCR assay, which covers 54 Vbeta and 13 Jbeta segments, was used to amplify TCR beta CDR3 regions. Bias from PCR amplification was corrected by using a synthetic template baseline for primer optimization and for computational correction. Per the authors' processing: Reads were annotated to V, D and J genes per IMGT and analyzed with immunoSEQ Analyzer, keeping only productive sequences. Clonality was computed as one minus Shannon entropy normalized by log2 of the number of productive unique sequences. Public and private clones were assessed among the 100 most prevalent clones of each patient and control. Clones were defined as Susac-specific when absent from the healthy and MS cohorts, from about a thousand published viral clones and from other ImmuneACCESS disease sequences. TCRdb took the public reads, trimmed them with fastp at Q25, ran MiXCR for clone calling and kept in-frame beta chains. When rows share a CDR3 protein, they turn into one entry using the most common DNA and genes. The V and J calls here are based on TCRdb, not the publication. This sample is represented by around 130,000 distinct CDR3 sequences; less than 95% of them were singletons. In total, the top ten clones hold about 0.089% of the sample.

Peripheral blood CD8+ and CD4+ T cells from healthy donors, Susac syndrome patients and multiple sclerosis patients were profiled using high-throughput TCR beta sequencing. The healthy donors served as controls matched for age and sex. Bulk CD8+ and CD4+ T cells were purified magnetically by negative isolation, whereas CD8+ TEMRA cells were enriched by FACS. Blood was drawn into EDTA tubes, processed within 24 hours, and PBMCs were isolated by density gradient centrifugation. PBMCs intended for TCR sequencing were cryopreserved in liquid nitrogen and thawed later in a water bath at 37 degrees C. The sorted or isolated CD4+, CD8+ and CD8+ TEMRA cells had a purity of 90% or higher. The CDR3 numbers 14 residues from cysteine through phenylalanine. Only the CDR3 DNA stays, 42 bases, in frame from base 1. Taken from the germline V gene, the CDR1 and CDR2 loops are SNHLY and FYNNEI. Trimming leaves V shorter by 5 bases and J shorter by 1 base, with the junction holding 2 bases beyond the gene matches.

A note on this clonotype: What antigen it recognizes has not been identified. Base qualities are not recorded, but no much larger clone differs from it by a single base.

The rearranged segments are TRBV2 and TRBJ1-5; the junction holds 7 bases that match TRBD1. What was sequenced was CD4+ T cells from PBMCs. This receptor was obtained from a human donor in good health. The CDR3 reads CASSLQGSNQPQHF. DNA sequence: TGTGCCAGCAGTCTACAGGGGAGCAATCAGCCCCAGCATTTT.